The 11 T cell receptor beta chains presented below share a single source sample, sequenced in a study of post-analysis software for immune sequencing data. General study results and limits: Patients carried roughly 5 TRBV segments more frequently than controls did, and TRBV5-6, TRBV5-1 and TRBV20-1 were among them.

No antigens are known for them. Researchers reported that TCR beta cDNA libraries carried unique molecular identifiers. Via MiXCR, TCRdb re-called the PCR reads, giving one row per CDR3 protein. Seen here are roughly 540,000 distinct CDR3 sequences, roughly 34% observed once, and the top ten hold 4.5% to 7.5%. Input material: blood. The source is a girl younger than 18 with multiple sclerosis.

V is TRBV29-1 and J is TRBJ1-3; tentative D call: TRBD1 (5 bases). V lost 4 bases and J lost 7, with 14 bases in between. The CDR3 runs to 13 residues. Germline V gene lookup returns CDR1 SQVTM and CDR2 ANQGSEA. This CDR3 reads CSVAGISENTIYF. The DNA for the CDR3 is TGCAGCGTTGCAGGGATATCGGAGAACACCATATATTTT.

This clonotype came up a few times. The gene calls are TRBV6-5 and TRBJ1-6; tentatively, D is TRBD1 (6 bases). The CDR3 has 13 amino acids. The germline CDR1 and CDR2 sequences are MNHEY and SVGAGI. V was trimmed by 6 bases and J by 7 bases, leaving 10 bases between them. CDR3 DNA: TGTGCCAGCAGCCGGACAGTAAATTCACCCCTCCACTTT. This sequence encodes CASSRTVNSPLHF.

This clonotype appeared once. The chain couples TRBV5-1 to TRBJ2-5, with 8 bases fitting TRBD1. Near its end, the DNA agrees better with TRBJ2-7, so the J call may be wrong. The CDR3 consists of 15 residues. Germline CDR1 SGHRS, CDR2 YFSETQ. CDR3 in DNA: TGCGCCAGCAGCTTGCAGCAGGGGGCCGCCTACGAGCAGTACTTC. Its translation: CASSLQQGAAYEQYF.

Ten or more counts support this clonotype. V usage is TRBV7-8 and J usage is TRBJ2-5, with D perhaps matching TRBD2 (6 bases). Deletions cut 2 bases from V and 4 bases from J, with 11 bases between. There are 14 residues in the CDR3. Germline-derived CDR1 and CDR2 are SGHVS and FQNEAQ. Here the CDR3 DNA reads TGTGCCAGCAGCTTATCAGCGGGCGGAGAGACCCAGTACTTC. Translating gives CASSLSAGGETQYF.

This clonotype was counted between two and nine times. The V call is TRBV20-1, the J call TRBJ1-5; no reliable D call. Trimming took 6 bases from V and 2 from J, leaving 17 bases between them. The CDR3 runs to 15 residues. Germline CDR1 reads DFQATT; CDR2 reads SNEGSKA (reference sequence). This CDR3 reads CSALPGGAGNQPQHF. In DNA, the CDR3 is TGCAGTGCCCTCCCGGGCGGAGCCGGCAATCAGCCCCAGCATTTT.

The chain has TRBV10-3 and TRBJ2-5, with 8 bases matching TRBD1. The junction had 2 bases not matched to a gene; V was cut back by 4 bases and J by 1 base. From germline, CDR1 is ENHRY and CDR2 SYGVKD. This CDR3 contains 14 residues. The CDR3: CAISVGQGQETQYF. DNA of the CDR3: TGTGCCATCAGTGTCGGACAGGGCCAAGAGACCCAGTACTTC.

This clonotype was seen more than once but under ten times. The gene calls are TRBV4-2 and TRBJ2-6, with 7 bases lining up with TRBD2. There are 17 residues in the CDR3. Per the germline V gene, CDR1 is LGHNA and CDR2 is YNFKEQ. V lost 3 bases to trimming and J lost 0 bases; unmatched junction nucleotides: 5. The chain's CDR3 is CASSQTSTYSGANVLTF. CDR3 bases: TGTGCCAGCAGCCAGACTAGCACATACTCTGGGGCCAACGTCCTGACTTTC.

Only a few counts were recorded for this clonotype. V is TRBV14 and J is TRBJ2-5; 12 nucleotides agree with TRBD2. V trimming: 1 base; J trimming: 4 bases; junction bases outside the gene matches: 4. This CDR3 is built from 16 residues. CDR1 and CDR2 (germline): SGHDN, FVKESK. The CDR3 nucleotides read TGTGCCAGCAGCCAAGGTCGACTAGCGGGGGCAGAGACCCAGTACTTC. The encoded protein is CASSQGRLAGAETQYF.

The rearrangement links TRBV3-1 to TRBJ2-7, with 9 bases fitting TRBD1. Germline V gene data show CDR1 as LGHDT and CDR2 as YNNKEL (reference sequence). Trimming cost V 1 base and J 5 bases; bases outside gene matches: 6. The CDR3 loop spans 15 amino acids. Here the CDR3 DNA reads TGTGCCAGCAGCCAAGCCGGACAGGGGACCGACGAGCAGTACTTC. It is translated as CASSQAGQGTDEQYF.

The chain links TRBV12-3 or TRBV12-4 to TRBJ1-2; no reliable D call. V was pared by 7 bases and J by 7 bases, with 16 bases between. This CDR3 has 13 residues. CDR3 coding DNA: TGTGCCAGCATTCTAAAGGGAGGGCTTGGCTACACCTTC. It encodes CASILKGGLGYTF.

This clonotype is a singleton in its sample. The chain combines TRBV20-1 with TRBJ1-2; 8 bases map to TRBD1. Germline V gives CDR1 DFQATT, CDR2 SNEGSKA (reference sequence). V lost 6 bases and J lost 5; bases outside the gene matches: 8. This CDR3 has 13 amino acids. Here the CDR3 DNA reads TGCAGTGCCCAGGACAGGGATTTGTATGGCTACACCTTC. Translation: CSAQDRDLYGYTF.